These T cell receptor beta chains were read from a single sample in a study of blood T cell repertoires in COVID-19. Measured with immunoSEQ multiplex PCR; TCRdb has only the in-frame clones, and not every one. The data hold 350,000 to 400,000 clones, with more than 85% observed a single time. The material sequenced was PBMCs or T cells enriched from blood (not recorded which). These receptor sequences come from a woman in her thirties or forties who had been exposed to COVID-19. Both conserved end residues are part of each CDR3. D genes are given only for firm matches. Where a row states a size, it is once, few, many or the class of an expanded clone; other rows omit it.

J gene	clone size	D gene	V gene	CDR3 DNA	CDR3 protein
TRBJ1-1	NA	NA	TRBV19	TGTGCCAGTAGTCTCTACAGGCTTACCTCTGAAGCTTTCTTT	CASSLYRLTSEAFF
TRBJ2-5	NA	TRBD2	TRBV29-1	TGCAGCGGTGGGGGACTAGCGGAGACCCAGTACTTC	CSGGGLAETQYF
TRBJ2-7	NA	TRBD2	TRBV7-2	TGTGCCAGCAGCTCACACCCACTAGCGGGAGCTTCCTACGAGCAGTACTTC	CASSSHPLAGASYEQYF
TRBJ1-1	once	NA	TRBV5-1	TGCGCCAGCAGCTTCCCGGGAGGGGACACTGAAGCTTTCTTT	CASSFPGGDTEAFF
TRBJ2-6	once	NA	TRBV7-7	TGTGCTAGCAGCCCCAGCGTCTCTGGGGCCAACGTCCTGACTTTC	CASSPSVSGANVLTF
TRBJ1-4	NA	NA	TRBV19	TGTGCCACCCAACCTTCTTGGGAGAATGGAAAACTGTTTTTT	CATQPSWENGKLFF
TRBJ2-3	NA	TRBD1	TRBV27	TGTGCCAGCAGTCGTACAGGGGGCATGGATACGCAGTATTTT	CASSRTGGMDTQYF
TRBJ1-5	NA	NA	TRBV6-2/TRBV6-3	TGTGCCAGCAGTTCACAGGGCCATAGCAATCAGCCCCAGCATTTT	CASSSQGHSNQPQHF
TRBJ2-1	NA	NA	TRBV5-6	TGTGCCAGCAGCTTCCGCGGGTTATACAATGAGCAGTTCTTC	CASSFRGLYNEQFF
TRBJ1-2	NA	NA	TRBV21-1	TGTGCCAGCAGCCTAAAAAAGGGGGCTCCTGGCTACACCTTC	CASSLKKGAPGYTF
TRBJ2-7	NA	NA	TRBV5-1	TGCGCCAGCAGCCTCGGGAGCATCCTCTCCTACGAGCAGTACTTC	CASSLGSILSYEQYF
TRBJ1-2	NA	TRBD1	TRBV5-6	TGTGCCAGCAGCCCTATGACAGGGTCGGAGGATAACTATGGCTACACCTTC	CASSPMTGSEDNYGYTF
TRBJ1-1	NA	TRBD1	TRBV27	TGTGCCAGCAGTTTCGAGACAGGGGATATCGGAAAGGTCGTGAACACTGAAGCTTTCTTT	CASSFETGDIGKVVNTEAFF